These 16 T cell receptor beta chains were sequenced from one sample in a study of blood T cell repertoires in COVID-19. The assay was immunoSEQ multiplex PCR, and TCRdb's table has in-frame clones only and misses some. In the table there are 100,000 to 150,000 clones, around 84% of which are singletons. Sequenced material: PBMCs or T cells enriched from blood (not recorded which). The receptors derive from a man aged 40-50 years with acute COVID-19.

This chain joins TRBV27 and TRBJ2-3; the match to TRBD2 covers 15 bases. The ends lost 2 bases at V and 4 bases at J; junction bases unmatched: 7. Per the germline V gene, CDR1 is MNHEY and CDR2 is SMNVEV (reference sequence). The CDR3 is 18 residues long. CDR3 nucleotide sequence: TGTGCCAGCAGTTTACTTGGGACTAGCGGGAGGCCCCCAGATACGCAGTATTTT. Translated: CASSLLGTSGRPPDTQYF.

The chain employs TRBV20-1 and TRBJ2-7; 8 positions match TRBD1. Germline loops: CDR1 DFQATT, CDR2 SNEGSKA (reference sequence). The CDR3 is made up of 13 amino acids. With V trimmed by 3 bases and J by 2 bases, 3 bases remained unmatched. The CDR3 is CSASRGQAYEQYF. In nucleotides, the CDR3 is TGCAGTGCTAGTCGGGGACAGGCCTACGAGCAGTACTTC.

V usage is TRBV7-6 and J usage is TRBJ1-2; 7 positions agree with TRBD1. The V gene end was trimmed by 5 bases and the J gene end by 7 bases; junction bases not matched to a gene: 10. The germline CDR1 and CDR2 sequences are SGHVS and FNYEAQ. The CDR3 has 14 residues. The CDR3 region has the DNA TGTGCCAGCAGCCTAAACAGGGGCAGTCGTGGCTACACCTTC. This sequence encodes CASSLNRGSRGYTF.

This chain links TRBV19 with TRBJ2-2, with TRBD2 identical over 15 bases. V was pared by 6 bases and J by 5 bases, with 10 bases of the junction left unmatched. This CDR3 is 18 amino acids long. Looked up from germline, CDR1 is LNHDA and CDR2 is SQIVND (reference sequence). CDR3 in DNA: TGTGCCAGTAGCCTGGGACTAGCGGGGGGCCGGGGGACCGGGGAGCTGTTTTTT. The encoded protein is CASSLGLAGGRGTGELFF.

The rearrangement uses TRBV14 and TRBJ2-7; the D gene is possibly TRBD2 (5 bases). The CDR3 runs to 13 residues. Trimming stripped 0 bases from V and 7 bases from J, with 10 bases between. CDR1 is SGHDN and CDR2 is FVKESK in the germline V gene. CDR3 sequence reads: CASSQDLGVEQYF. Written as DNA, the CDR3 is TGTGCCAGCAGCCAAGATCTGGGAGTAGAGCAGTACTTC.

The gene calls are TRBV19 and TRBJ2-4; a possible D gene is TRBD2 (6 bases). V was shortened by 5 bases and J by 2 bases, with 19 bases between the two germline ends. The germline V gene has CDR1 LNHDA and CDR2 SQIVND (reference sequence). The CDR3 consists of 17 residues. CDR3 in DNA: TGTGCCAGTAGTCCCTCGGCTAGCGTAACCACCAAAAACATTCAGTACTTC. Translation: CASSPSASVTTKNIQYF.

This clone was recorded only once. The rearrangement links TRBV13 to TRBJ2-2; 16 positions agree with TRBD2. Germline V gives CDR1 PRHDT, CDR2 FYEKMQ (reference sequence). J gave up 4 bases and V 8 bases, and 13 bases lay outside the gene matches. The CDR3 contains 19 residues. The DNA of the CDR3 is TGTGCCAGCCTCAGAGCCGGGACTAGCGGGGGGGCCAGCACCGGGGAGCTGTTTTTT. This encodes CASLRAGTSGGASTGELFF.

There are a few counts of this clone. This chain uses TRBV6-1 with TRBJ2-7; D remains ambiguous. The CDR3 loop spans 14 amino acids. V lost 2 bases and J 3 bases, leaving 11 bases between the germline ends. Germline lookup yields CDR1 MNHNS and CDR2 SASEGT. As DNA, the CDR3 is TGTGCCAGCAGTGAATGGTCAGGTGTCTACGAGCAGTACTTC. Protein: CASSEWSGVYEQYF.

The J gene is TRBJ1-4, the V gene TRBV19; D possibly corresponds to TRBD1 (6 bases). Per germline, CDR1 LNHDA and CDR2 SQIVND (reference sequence). CDR3 length: 17 residues. V lost 6 bases and J lost 0, with 17 bases in between. This CDR3 is CASSRTSGQATNEKLFF. The CDR3 region has the DNA TGTGCCAGTAGCCGAACCTCGGGACAAGCAACTAATGAAAAACTGTTTTTT.

V gene TRBV3-1 (or the pseudogene TRBV3-2) combines with J gene TRBJ2-6; unclear D gene. From germline, CDR1 is LGHDT and CDR2 YNNKEL (reference sequence). The V end was cut by 1 base, the J end by 0 bases, with 7 bases between. The CDR3 runs to 16 residues. CDR3 DNA sequence: TGTGCCAGCAGCCAAGCCCTAGGCTCTGGGGCCAACGTCCTGACTTTC. Amino acid sequence: CASSQALGSGANVLTF.

The V gene is TRBV5-4, the J gene TRBJ2-5; a weak D match, TRBD2 (6 bases). This CDR3 contains 13 residues. The germline V gene encodes CDR1 SGHNT and CDR2 YYREEE (reference sequence). The ends were cut back, 5 bases at V and 2 bases at J, with 10 bases in the middle. This CDR3 reads CASRRGTQETQYF. The CDR3 DNA reads as TGTGCCAGCAGGCGCGGGACTCAAGAGACCCAGTACTTC.

The genes are TRBV7-3 and TRBJ2-5; 14 nucleotides align to TRBD2. Germline assignment: CDR1 SGHTA and CDR2 FQGTGA. The CDR3 consists of 15 residues. J lost 3 bases, V lost 3 bases, and 0 bases had no gene match. The CDR3 sequence is CASSLGLAGEETQYF. DNA for the CDR3: TGTGCCAGCAGCTTGGGACTAGCGGGAGAAGAGACCCAGTACTTC.

This clone was counted between two and nine times. The genes are TRBV9 and TRBJ1-2; 7 bases are a match to TRBD1. The CDR3 has 15 amino acids. Trimming took 3 bases from V and 4 from J; bases not matched to a gene: 9. Germline V gene data show CDR1 as SGDLS and CDR2 as YYNGEE. CDR3 loop: CASSEGQAPGYGYTF. In nucleotides, the CDR3 is TGTGCCAGCAGCGAAGGACAGGCCCCTGGCTATGGCTACACCTTC.

This sequence joins TRBV6-1 and TRBJ1-5; TRBD1 is a possible D gene (5 bases). Germline values: CDR1 MNHNS, CDR2 SASEGT. This CDR3 contains 15 residues. V dropped 1 base and J dropped 4 bases, with 11 bases sitting between them. CDR3 residues: CASSEETGGNQPQHF. CDR3 nucleotide sequence: TGTGCCAGCAGTGAAGAAACAGGAGGGAATCAGCCCCAGCATTTT.

This sequence joins TRBV6-4 and TRBJ2-7; D is unclear. The V end lost 1 base, the J end lost 3 bases, and 10 bases lay between the germline ends. The CDR3 runs 14 residues. Germline V gene sequence: CDR1 MRHNA, CDR2 SNTAGT. The CDR3 reads CASSDFELLYEQYF. The CDR3 bases are TGTGCCAGCAGTGACTTCGAACTCCTCTACGAGCAGTACTTC.

A single count supports this clone. This chain links TRBV2 with TRBJ1-1; D might be TRBD1 (6 bases). V was cut by 5 bases and J by 1 base, with 8 bases left in between. Germline CDR1 is SNHLY and CDR2 is FYNNEI. This CDR3 comprises 13 residues. This CDR3 reads CASSLGQNTEAFF. Here the CDR3 DNA reads TGTGCCAGCAGTTTGGGACAGAACACTGAAGCTTTCTTT.